Shown below are 5 T cell receptor beta chains from a single sample sequenced in a study of T cells expressing NK-cell markers. With the 5' RACE reads reprocessed, TCRdb shows one record per CDR3 protein and no DNA. The sample has 400,000 to 450,000 distinct CDR3 sequences. The specimen was blood T cells: a sorted CD56 or NKG2C T cell subset, CD4+ or CD8+ T cells, or bulk PBMC T cells (not recorded which). These TCRs come from a woman aged 18-70 years in good health.

The rearrangement joins TRBV7-2 to TRBJ2-3; lacking DNA, the TRBD2 call made by TCRdb goes unchecked. The CDR3 runs 17 residues. Germline V gives CDR1 SGHTA, CDR2 FQGNSA. CDR3 region: CASSLAGTSVFTDTQYF.

V is TRBV7-9 and J is TRBJ2-7; the D call of TRBD1 rests on TCRdb alone, since no DNA is present to check it. The CDR3 has 15 amino acids. Germline lookup yields CDR1 SEHNR and CDR2 FQNEAQ (reference sequence). CDR3 protein: CASSFQGGPKDEQYF.

The V and J genes are TRBV6-1 and TRBJ2-7; TCRdb returns TRBD1, unconfirmable since there is no DNA. The germline gives CDR1 MNHNS, CDR2 SASEGT. This CDR3 comprises 14 residues. The CDR3 protein is CASSPGQLSYEQYF.

The rearrangement joins TRBV20-1 to TRBJ2-1; TCRdb names TRBD1, which stays unverified in the absence of DNA. Per germline, CDR1 DFQATT and CDR2 SNEGSKA (reference sequence). CDR3 length: 16 amino acids. CDR3 amino acids: CSATGGRQIPYNEQFF.

V usage is TRBV12-3 or TRBV12-4 and J usage is TRBJ1-6; checking the TCRdb D call of TRBD1 is not possible without DNA. The CDR3 loop spans 16 amino acids. The CDR3 here is CASSSTSQVSDSPLHF.